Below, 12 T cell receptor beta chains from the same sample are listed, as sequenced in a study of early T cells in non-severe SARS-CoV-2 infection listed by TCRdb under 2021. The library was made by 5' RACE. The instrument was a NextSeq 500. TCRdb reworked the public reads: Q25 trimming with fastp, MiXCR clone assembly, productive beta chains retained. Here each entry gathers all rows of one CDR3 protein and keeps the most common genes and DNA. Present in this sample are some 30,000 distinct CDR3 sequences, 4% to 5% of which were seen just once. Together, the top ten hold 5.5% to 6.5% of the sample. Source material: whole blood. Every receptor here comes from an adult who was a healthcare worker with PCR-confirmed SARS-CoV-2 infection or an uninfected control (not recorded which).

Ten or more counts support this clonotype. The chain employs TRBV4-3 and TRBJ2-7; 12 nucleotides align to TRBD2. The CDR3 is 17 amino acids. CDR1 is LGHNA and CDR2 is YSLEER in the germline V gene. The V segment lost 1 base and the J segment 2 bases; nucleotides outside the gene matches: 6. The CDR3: CASSQGASGGVPYEQYF. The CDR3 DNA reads TGCGCCAGCAGCCAAGGGGCTAGCGGGGGGGTCCCCTACGAGCAGTACTTC.

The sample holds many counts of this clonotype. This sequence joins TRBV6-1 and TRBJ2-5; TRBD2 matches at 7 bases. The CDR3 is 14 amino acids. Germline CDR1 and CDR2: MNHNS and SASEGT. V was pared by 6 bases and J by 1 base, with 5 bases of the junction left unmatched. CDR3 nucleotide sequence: TGTGCCAGCAGACCGGGACTACTCCAAGAGACCCAGTACTTC. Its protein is CASRPGLLQETQYF.

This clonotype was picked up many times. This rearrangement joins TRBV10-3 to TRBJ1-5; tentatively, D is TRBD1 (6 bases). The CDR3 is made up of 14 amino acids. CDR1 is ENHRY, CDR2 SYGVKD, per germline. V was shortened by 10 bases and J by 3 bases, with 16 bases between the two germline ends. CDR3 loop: CASGRGGNNQPQHF. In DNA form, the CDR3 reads TGTGCCAGTGGGAGGGGGGGCAACAATCAGCCCCAGCATTTT.

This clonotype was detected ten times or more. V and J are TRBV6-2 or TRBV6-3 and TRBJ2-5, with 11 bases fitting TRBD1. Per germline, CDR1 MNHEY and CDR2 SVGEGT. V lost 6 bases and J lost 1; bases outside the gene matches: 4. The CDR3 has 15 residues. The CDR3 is CASRDGTGGQETQYF. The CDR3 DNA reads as TGTGCCAGCAGAGACGGGACAGGGGGCCAAGAGACCCAGTACTTC.

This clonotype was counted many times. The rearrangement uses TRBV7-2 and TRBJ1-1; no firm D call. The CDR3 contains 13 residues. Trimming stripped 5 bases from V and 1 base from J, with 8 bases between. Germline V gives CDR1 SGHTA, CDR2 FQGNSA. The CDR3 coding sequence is TGTGCCAGCAGCAAAGAGGCGAACACTGAAGCTTTCTTT. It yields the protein CASSKEANTEAFF.

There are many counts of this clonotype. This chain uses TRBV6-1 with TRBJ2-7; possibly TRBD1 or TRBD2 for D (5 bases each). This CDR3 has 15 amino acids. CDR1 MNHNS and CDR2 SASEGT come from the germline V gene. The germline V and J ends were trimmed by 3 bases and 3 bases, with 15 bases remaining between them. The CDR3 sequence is CASSDHSRAGYEQYF. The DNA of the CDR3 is TGTGCCAGCAGTGACCATTCCAGGGCGGGCTACGAGCAGTACTTC.

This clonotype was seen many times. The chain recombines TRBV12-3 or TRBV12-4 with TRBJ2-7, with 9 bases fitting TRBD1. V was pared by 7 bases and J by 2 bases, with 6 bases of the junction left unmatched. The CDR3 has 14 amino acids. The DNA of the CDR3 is TGTGCCAGCACCCTGGGGGACAGGGCCTACGAGCAGTACTTC. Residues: CASTLGDRAYEQYF.

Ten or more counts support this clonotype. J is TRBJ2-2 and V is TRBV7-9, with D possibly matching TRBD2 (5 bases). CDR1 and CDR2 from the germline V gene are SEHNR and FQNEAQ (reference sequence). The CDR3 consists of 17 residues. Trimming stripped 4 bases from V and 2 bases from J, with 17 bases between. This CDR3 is CASSSYPASPNTGELFF. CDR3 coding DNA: TGTGCCAGCAGCTCCTATCCCGCTAGCCCTAACACCGGGGAGCTGTTTTTT.

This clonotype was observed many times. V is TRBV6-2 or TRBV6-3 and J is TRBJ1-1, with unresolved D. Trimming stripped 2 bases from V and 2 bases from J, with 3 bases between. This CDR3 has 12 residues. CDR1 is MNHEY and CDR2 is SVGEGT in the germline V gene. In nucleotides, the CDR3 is TGTGCCAGCAGTTACGACAACACTGAAGCTTTCTTT. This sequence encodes CASSYDNTEAFF.

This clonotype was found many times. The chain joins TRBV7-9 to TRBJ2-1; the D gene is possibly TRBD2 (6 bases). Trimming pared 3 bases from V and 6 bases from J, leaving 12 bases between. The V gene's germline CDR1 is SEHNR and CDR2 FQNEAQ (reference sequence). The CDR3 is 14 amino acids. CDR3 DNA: TGTGCCAGCAGCTTTACGGGAGCACTCAATGAGCAGTTCTTC. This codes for CASSFTGALNEQFF.

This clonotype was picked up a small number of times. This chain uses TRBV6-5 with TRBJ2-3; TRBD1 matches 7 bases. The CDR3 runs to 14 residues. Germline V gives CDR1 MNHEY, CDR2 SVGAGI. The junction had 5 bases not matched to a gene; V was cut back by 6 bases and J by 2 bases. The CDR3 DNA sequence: TGTGCCAGCAGAATTACAGGGGCCACAGATACGCAGTATTTT. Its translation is CASRITGATDTQYF.

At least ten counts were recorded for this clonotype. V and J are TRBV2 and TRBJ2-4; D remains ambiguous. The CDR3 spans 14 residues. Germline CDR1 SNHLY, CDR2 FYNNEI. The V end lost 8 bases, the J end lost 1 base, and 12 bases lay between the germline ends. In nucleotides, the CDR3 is TGTGCCAGCGGGGTTGAGATGGCCAAAAACATTCAGTACTTC. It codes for CASGVEMAKNIQYF.